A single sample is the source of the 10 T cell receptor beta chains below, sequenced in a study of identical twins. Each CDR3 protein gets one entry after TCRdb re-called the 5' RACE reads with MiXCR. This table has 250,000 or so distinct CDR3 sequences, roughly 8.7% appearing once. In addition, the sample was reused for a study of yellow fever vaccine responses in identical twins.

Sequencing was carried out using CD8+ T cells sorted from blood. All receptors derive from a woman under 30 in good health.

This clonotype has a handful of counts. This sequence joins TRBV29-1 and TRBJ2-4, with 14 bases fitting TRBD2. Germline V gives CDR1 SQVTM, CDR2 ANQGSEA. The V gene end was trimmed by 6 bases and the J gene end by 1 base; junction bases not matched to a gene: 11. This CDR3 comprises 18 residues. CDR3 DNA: TGCAGCGTGGCCTCCGGGACTAGCGGGAGATCGGCCAAAAACATTCAGTACTTC. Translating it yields CSVASGTSGRSAKNIQYF.

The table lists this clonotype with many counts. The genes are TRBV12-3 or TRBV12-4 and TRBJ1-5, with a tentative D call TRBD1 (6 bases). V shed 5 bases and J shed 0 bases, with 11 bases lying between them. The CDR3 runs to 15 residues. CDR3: CASSHEGVSNQPQHF. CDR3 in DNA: TGTGCCAGCAGTCACGAGGGGGTTAGCAATCAGCCCCAGCATTTT.

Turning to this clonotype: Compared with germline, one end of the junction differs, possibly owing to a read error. CDR3 bases: TGTGCCAGCACCCAAGATCTAAGATTTCTCGGGCTTAACTATGGCTACACCTTC. Translated: CASTQDLRFLGLNYGYTF. The rearrangement uses TRBV3-1 and TRBJ1-2; D is uncertain. Germline CDR1 is LGHDT and CDR2 is YNNKEL (reference sequence). This CDR3 has 18 residues.

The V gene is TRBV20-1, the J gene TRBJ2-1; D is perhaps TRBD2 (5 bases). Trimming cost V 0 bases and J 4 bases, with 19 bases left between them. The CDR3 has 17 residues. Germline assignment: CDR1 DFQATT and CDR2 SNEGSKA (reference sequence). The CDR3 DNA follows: TGCAGTGCTAGAGATCGGCAGCGGAGCTCCCCTTACAATGAGCAGTTCTTC. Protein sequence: CSARDRQRSSPYNEQFF.

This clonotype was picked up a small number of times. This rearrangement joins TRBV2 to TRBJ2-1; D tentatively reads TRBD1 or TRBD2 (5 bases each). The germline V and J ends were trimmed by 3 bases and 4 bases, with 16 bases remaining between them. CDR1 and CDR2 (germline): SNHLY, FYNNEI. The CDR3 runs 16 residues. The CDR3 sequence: CASSDRGVGVYNEQFF. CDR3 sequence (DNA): TGTGCCAGCAGTGACCGAGGGGTGGGGGTGTACAATGAGCAGTTCTTC.

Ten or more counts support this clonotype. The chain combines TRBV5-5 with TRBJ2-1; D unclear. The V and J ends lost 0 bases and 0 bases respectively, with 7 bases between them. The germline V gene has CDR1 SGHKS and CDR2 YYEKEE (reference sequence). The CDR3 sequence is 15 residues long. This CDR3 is CASSLADLSYNEQFF. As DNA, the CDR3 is TGTGCCAGCAGCTTGGCTGACCTCTCCTACAATGAGCAGTTCTTC.

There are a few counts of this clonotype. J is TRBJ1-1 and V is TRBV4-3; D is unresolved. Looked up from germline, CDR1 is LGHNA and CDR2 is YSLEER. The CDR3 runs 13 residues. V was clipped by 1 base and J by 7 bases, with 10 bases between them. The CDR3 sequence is CASSQVGSVEAFF. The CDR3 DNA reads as TGCGCCAGCAGCCAAGTGGGAAGTGTTGAAGCTTTCTTT.

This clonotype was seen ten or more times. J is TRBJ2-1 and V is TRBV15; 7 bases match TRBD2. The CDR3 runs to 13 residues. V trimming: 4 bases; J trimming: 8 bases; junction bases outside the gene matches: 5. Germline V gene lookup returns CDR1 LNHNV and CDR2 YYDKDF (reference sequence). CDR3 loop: CATSIGLVDEQFF. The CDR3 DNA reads TGTGCCACCAGCATAGGACTAGTCGATGAGCAGTTCTTC.

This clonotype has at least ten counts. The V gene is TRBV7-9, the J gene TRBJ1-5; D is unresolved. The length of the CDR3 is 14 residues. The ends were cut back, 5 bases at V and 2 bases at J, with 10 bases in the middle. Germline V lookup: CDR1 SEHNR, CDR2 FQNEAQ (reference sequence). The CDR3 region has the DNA TGTGCCAGCAGCCCGGGCGGAGGCAATCAGCCCCAGCATTTT. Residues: CASSPGGGNQPQHF. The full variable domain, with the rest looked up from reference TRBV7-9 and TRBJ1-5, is DTGVSQNPRHKITKRGQNVTFRCDPISEHNRLYWYRQTLGQGPEFLTYFQNEAQLEKSRLLSDRFSAERPKGSFSTLEIQRTEQGDSAMYLCASSPGGGNQPQHFGDGTRLSIL.

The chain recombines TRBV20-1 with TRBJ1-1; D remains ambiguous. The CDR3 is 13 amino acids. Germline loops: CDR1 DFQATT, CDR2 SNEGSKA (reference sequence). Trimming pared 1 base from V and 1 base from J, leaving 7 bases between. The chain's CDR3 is CSARGEGNTEAFF. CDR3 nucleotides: TGCAGTGCTAGAGGGGAAGGGAACACTGAAGCTTTCTTT.